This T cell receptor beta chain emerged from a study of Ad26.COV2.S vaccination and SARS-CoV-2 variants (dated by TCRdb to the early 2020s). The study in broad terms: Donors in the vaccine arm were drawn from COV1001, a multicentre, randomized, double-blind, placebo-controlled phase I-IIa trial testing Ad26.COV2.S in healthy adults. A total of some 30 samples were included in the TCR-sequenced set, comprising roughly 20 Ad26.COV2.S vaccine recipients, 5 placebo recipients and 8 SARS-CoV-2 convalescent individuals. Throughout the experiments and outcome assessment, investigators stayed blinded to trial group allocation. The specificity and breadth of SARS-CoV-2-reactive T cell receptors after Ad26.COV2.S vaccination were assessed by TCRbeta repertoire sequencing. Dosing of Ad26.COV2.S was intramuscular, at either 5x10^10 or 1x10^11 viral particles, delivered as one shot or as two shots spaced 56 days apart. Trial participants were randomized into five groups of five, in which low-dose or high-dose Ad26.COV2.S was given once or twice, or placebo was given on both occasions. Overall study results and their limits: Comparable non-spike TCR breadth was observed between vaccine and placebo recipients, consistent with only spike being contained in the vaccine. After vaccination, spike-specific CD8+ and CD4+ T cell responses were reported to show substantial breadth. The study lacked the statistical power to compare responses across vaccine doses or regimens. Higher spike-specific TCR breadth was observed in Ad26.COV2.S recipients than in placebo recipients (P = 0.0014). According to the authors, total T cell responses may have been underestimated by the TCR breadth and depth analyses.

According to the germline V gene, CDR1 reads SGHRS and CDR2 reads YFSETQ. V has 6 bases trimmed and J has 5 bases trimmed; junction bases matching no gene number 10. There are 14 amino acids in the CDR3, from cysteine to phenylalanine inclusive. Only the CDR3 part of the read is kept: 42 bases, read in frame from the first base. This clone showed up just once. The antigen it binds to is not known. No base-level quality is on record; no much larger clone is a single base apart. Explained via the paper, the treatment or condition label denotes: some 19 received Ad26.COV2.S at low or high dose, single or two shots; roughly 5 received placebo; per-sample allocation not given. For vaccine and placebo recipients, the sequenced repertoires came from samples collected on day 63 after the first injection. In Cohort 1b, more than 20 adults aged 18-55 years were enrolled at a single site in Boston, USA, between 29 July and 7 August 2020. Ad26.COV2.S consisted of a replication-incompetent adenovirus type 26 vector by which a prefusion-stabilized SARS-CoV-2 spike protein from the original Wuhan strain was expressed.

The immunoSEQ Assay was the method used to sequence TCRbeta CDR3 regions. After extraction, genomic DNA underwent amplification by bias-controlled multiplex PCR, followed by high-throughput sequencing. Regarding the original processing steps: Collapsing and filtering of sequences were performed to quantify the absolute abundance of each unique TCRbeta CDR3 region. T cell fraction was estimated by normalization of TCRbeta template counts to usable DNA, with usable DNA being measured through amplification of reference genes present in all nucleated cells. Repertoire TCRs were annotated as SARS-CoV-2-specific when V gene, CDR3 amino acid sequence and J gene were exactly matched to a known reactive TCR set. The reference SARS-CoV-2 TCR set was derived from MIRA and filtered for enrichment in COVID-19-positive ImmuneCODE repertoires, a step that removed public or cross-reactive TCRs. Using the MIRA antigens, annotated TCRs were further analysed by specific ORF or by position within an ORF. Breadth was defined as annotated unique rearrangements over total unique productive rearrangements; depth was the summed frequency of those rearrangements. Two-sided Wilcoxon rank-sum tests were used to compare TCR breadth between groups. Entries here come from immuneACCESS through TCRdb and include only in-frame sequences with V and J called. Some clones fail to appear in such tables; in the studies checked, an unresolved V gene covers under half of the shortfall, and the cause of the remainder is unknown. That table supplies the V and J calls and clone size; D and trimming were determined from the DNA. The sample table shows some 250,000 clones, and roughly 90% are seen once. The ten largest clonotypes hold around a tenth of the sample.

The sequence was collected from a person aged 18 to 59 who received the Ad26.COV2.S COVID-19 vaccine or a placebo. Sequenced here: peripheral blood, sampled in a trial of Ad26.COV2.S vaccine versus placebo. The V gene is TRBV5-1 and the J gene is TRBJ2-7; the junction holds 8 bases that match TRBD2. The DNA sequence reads TGCGCCAGCACCCCGGGGGGGGGCCTTCACGAGCAGTACTTC. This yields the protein CASTPGGGLHEQYF. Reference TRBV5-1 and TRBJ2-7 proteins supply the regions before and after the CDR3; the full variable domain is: KAGVTQTPRYLIKTRGQQVTLSCSPISGHRSVSWYQQTPGQGLQFLFEYFSETQRNKGNFPGRFSGRQFSNSRSEMNVSTLELGDSALYLCASTPGGGLHEQYFGPGTRLTVT.